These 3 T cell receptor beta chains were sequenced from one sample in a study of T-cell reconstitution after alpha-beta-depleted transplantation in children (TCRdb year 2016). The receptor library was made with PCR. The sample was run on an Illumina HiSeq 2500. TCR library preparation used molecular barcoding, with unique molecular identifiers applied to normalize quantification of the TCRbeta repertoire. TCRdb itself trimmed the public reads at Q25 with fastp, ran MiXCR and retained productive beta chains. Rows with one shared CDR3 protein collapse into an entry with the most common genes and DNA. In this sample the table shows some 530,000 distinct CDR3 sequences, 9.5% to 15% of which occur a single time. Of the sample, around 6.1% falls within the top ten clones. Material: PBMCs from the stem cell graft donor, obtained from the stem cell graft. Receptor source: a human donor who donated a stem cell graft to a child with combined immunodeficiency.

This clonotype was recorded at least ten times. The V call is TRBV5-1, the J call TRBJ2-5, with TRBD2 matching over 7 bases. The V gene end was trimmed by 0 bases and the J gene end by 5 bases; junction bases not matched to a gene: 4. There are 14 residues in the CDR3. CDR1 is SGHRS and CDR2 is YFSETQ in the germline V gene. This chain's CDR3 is CASSLGLASETQYF. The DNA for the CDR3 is TGCGCCAGCAGCTTGGGACTAGCTTCTGAGACCCAGTACTTC.

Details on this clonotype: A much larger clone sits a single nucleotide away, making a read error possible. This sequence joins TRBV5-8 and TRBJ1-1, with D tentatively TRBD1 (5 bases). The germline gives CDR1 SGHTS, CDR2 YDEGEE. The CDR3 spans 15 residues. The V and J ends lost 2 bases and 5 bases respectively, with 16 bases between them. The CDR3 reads CASSFVTGGETEAFF. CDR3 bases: TGTGCCAGCAGCTTTGTAACAGGCGGTGAGACTGAAGCTTTCTTT.

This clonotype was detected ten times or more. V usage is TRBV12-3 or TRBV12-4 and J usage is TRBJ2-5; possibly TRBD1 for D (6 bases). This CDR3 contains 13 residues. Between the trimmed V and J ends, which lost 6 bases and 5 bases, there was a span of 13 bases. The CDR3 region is CASRYRAEETQYF. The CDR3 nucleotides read TGTGCCAGCAGATACAGGGCTGAGGAGACCCAGTACTTC.